This entry lists 29 T cell receptor beta chains sequenced from one sample in a study of T cell responses to AZD1222 COVID-19 vaccine. Method: immunoSEQ multiplex PCR; TCRdb's copy keeps in-frame clones and lacks some. Of about 110,000 clones listed, approximately 92% are singletons. The material was peripheral blood, obtained on day 0 of AZD1222 vaccination. Every receptor here comes from an adult in good health.

This chain uses TRBV2 with TRBJ1-1; D is perhaps TRBD1 (5 bases). The length of the CDR3 is 16 residues. V was clipped by 1 base and J by 0 bases, with 12 bases between them. Germline V CDR1 and CDR2: SNHLY, FYNNEI. The CDR3 region is CASSEGGGGMNTEAFF. CDR3 bases: TGTGCCAGCAGTGAAGGCGGGGGTGGTATGAACACTGAAGCTTTCTTT.

The chain recombines TRBV7-2 with TRBJ1-1, with TRBD1 identical over 8 bases. The CDR3 sequence is 13 residues long. CDR1 and CDR2 (germline): SGHTA, FQGNSA. V trimming: 4 bases; J trimming: 5 bases; junction bases outside the gene matches: 3. The CDR3 region has the DNA TGTGCCAGCAGCTACAGGGGGGGGACTGAAGCTTTCTTT. Its protein product is CASSYRGGTEAFF.

The J gene is TRBJ2-5, the V gene TRBV19; 7 bases are a match to TRBD1. The V gene's germline CDR1 is LNHDA and CDR2 SQIVND (reference sequence). After removal of 3 bases from V and 4 bases from J, the junction contained 5 bases not matched to a gene. CDR3 size: 14 residues. The CDR3 reads CASSIDRAAETQYF. Here the CDR3 DNA reads TGTGCCAGTAGTATCGACAGGGCGGCAGAGACCCAGTACTTC.

This chain links TRBV6-1 with TRBJ2-1; no reliable D call. Trimming shortened V by 2 bases and J by 6 bases, and 8 bases separated the two germline ends. This CDR3 has 13 residues. Germline V CDR1 and CDR2: MNHNS, SASEGT. The CDR3 DNA follows: TGTGCCAGCAGTGAAATAGGGCCCAATGAGCAGTTCTTC. It is translated as CASSEIGPNEQFF.

J is TRBJ1-2 and V is TRBV7-2, with 8 bases lining up with TRBD1. Germline CDR1 reads SGHTA; CDR2 reads FQGNSA. This CDR3 is built from 17 residues. The V and J ends lost 5 bases and 6 bases, in that order; junction bases with no gene match: 17. CDR3 in DNA: TGTGCCAGCAGCCCCGCGGGGGTTTCGGACAGGGAGCATGGCTACACCTTC. Its protein product is CASSPAGVSDREHGYTF.

Note on this clone: Other DNA sequences within the sample encode an identical CDR3. The chain carries TRBV20-1 and TRBJ2-3; 7 bases match TRBD2. The V gene's germline CDR1 is DFQATT and CDR2 SNEGSKA (reference sequence). The CDR3 length is 11 residues. V lost 3 bases, J lost 8 bases, and 2 bases stayed unmatched. CDR3 amino acids: CSASGEGTQYF. CDR3 sequence (DNA): TGCAGTGCTAGCGGGGAGGGTACGCAGTATTTT.

V is TRBV11-3 and J is TRBJ2-3; perhaps TRBD1 as D (5 bases). Trimming pared 0 bases from V and 6 bases from J, leaving 16 bases between. Germline V gene lookup returns CDR1 SGHNT and CDR2 YENEEA. This CDR3 is 16 amino acids long. This chain's CDR3 is CASSLDLGAVGDTQYF. For the CDR3, the DNA is TGTGCCAGCAGCTTAGACCTAGGGGCCGTGGGGGATACGCAGTATTTT.

The rearrangement uses TRBV5-8 and TRBJ1-5; D may be TRBD1 (5 bases). Looked up from germline, CDR1 is SGHTS and CDR2 is YDEGEE. The length of the CDR3 is 13 residues. V was shortened by 5 bases and J by 5 bases, with 11 bases between the two germline ends. The CDR3 bases are TGTGCCAGCAGTCGGGGCCCATATCAGCCCCAGCATTTT. This gives the protein CASSRGPYQPQHF.

The chain has TRBV9 and TRBJ2-5; 11 positions agree with TRBD1. This CDR3 spans 16 amino acids. V shed 0 bases, J shed 5 bases, and the junction held 6 bases outside the gene matches. Germline assignment: CDR1 SGDLS and CDR2 YYNGEE. In DNA form, the CDR3 reads TGTGCCAGCAGCGTAGAAGGACAGGGGGCGATTGAGACCCAGTACTTC. This translates into CASSVEGQGAIETQYF.

The V gene is TRBV5-1, the J gene TRBJ2-7; 12 bases are shared with TRBD1. CDR1 is SGHRS and CDR2 is YFSETQ in the germline V gene. The CDR3 runs 15 residues. V lost 4 bases and J lost 5; bases outside the gene matches: 7. The DNA of the CDR3 is TGCGCCAGCAGCACCACCGGGACAGGGGGCGACGAGCAGTACTTC. Translating gives CASSTTGTGGDEQYF.

The chain employs TRBV12-3 or TRBV12-4 and TRBJ1-1; D remains unclear. Trimming shortened V by 7 bases and J by 2 bases, and 5 bases separated the two germline ends. This CDR3 region has 11 residues. CDR3 amino acids: CASKTNTEAFF. The CDR3 DNA is TGTGCCAGCAAAACCAACACTGAAGCTTTCTTT.

The rearrangement uses TRBV6-2 or TRBV6-3 and TRBJ1-1; no firm D call. V was cut by 2 bases and J by 0 bases, with 1 base left in between. Looked up from germline, CDR1 is MNHEY and CDR2 is SVGEGT. The CDR3 runs 12 residues. This CDR3 reads CASSYLNTEAFF. Here the CDR3 DNA reads TGTGCCAGCAGTTACCTGAACACTGAAGCTTTCTTT.

The chain uses TRBV13 and TRBJ2-7; weak D call: TRBD2 (6 bases). Trimming pared 5 bases from V and 3 bases from J, leaving 17 bases between. Germline values: CDR1 PRHDT, CDR2 FYEKMQ (reference sequence). The CDR3 is 15 amino acids. As DNA, the CDR3 is TGTGCCAGCAGCGCTCGACCGGGACTTCACTACGAGCAGTACTTC. Amino acids: CASSARPGLHYEQYF.

V gene TRBV30 combines with J gene TRBJ2-2, with unresolved D. Looked up from germline, CDR1 is GTSNPN and CDR2 is SVGIG (reference sequence). Trimming pared 2 bases from V and 2 bases from J, leaving 3 bases between. The CDR3 consists of 12 residues. The DNA for the CDR3 is TGTGCCTGGAGTCTTAACACCGGGGAGCTGTTTTTT. Protein sequence: CAWSLNTGELFF. Based on the CDR3 plus reference TRBV30 and TRBJ2-2, the full variable domain is SQTIHQWPATLVQPVGSPLSLECTVEGTSNPNLYWYRQAAGRGLQLLFYSVGIGQISSEVPQNLSASRPQDRQFILSSKKLLLSDSGFYLCAWSLNTGELFFGEGSRLTVL.

The genes are TRBV27 and TRBJ1-1, with D tentatively TRBD1 (6 bases). Trimming cost V 5 bases and J 7 bases, with 20 bases left between them. Germline CDR1 MNHEY, CDR2 SMNVEV (reference sequence). The CDR3 has 15 amino acids. The CDR3, as DNA: TGTGCCAGCAGTACCAGCGGGACACCCTTCGGTGAAGCTTTCTTT. Translating gives CASSTSGTPFGEAFF.

This chain uses TRBV6-5 with TRBJ1-5; TRBD1 aligns across 11 bases. J lost 2 bases, V lost 5 bases, and 2 bases had no gene match. Per the germline V gene, CDR1 is MNHEY and CDR2 is SVGAGI. The CDR3 loop spans 15 amino acids. The CDR3 sequence is CASSPGQGGNQPQHF. In DNA form, the CDR3 reads TGTGCCAGCAGTCCGGGACAGGGGGGCAATCAGCCCCAGCATTTT.

This chain's CDR3 is CASNDRERGNTEAFF. CDR3 bases: TGCGCCAGCAACGACAGGGAAAGGGGGAACACTGAAGCTTTCTTT. V gene TRBV10-2 combines with J gene TRBJ1-1, with 7 bases matching TRBD1. J gave up 1 base and V 7 bases, and 9 bases lay outside the gene matches. The CDR3 consists of 15 residues. The germline gives CDR1 WSHSY, CDR2 SAAADI.

The DNA of the CDR3 is TGTGCTAGTGGGGCGGGACTTTATGGCTACACCTTC. It translates to CASGAGLYGYTF. This chain joins TRBV12-5 and TRBJ1-2; weak D call: TRBD1 (5 bases). Trimming cost V 6 bases and J 5 bases, with 10 bases left between them. Germline V gene sequence: CDR1 LGHNT, CDR2 FRNRAP. The CDR3 is 12 amino acids. Full variable domain (outside the CDR3, taken from reference TRBV12-5 and TRBJ1-2): DARVTQTPRHKVTEMGQEVTMRCQPILGHNTVFWYRQTMMQGLELLAYFRNRAPLDDSGMPKDRFSAEMPDATLATLKIQPSEPRDSAVYFCASGAGLYGYTFGSGTRLTVV.

The chain joins TRBV28 to TRBJ1-6; tentative D call: TRBD1 (6 bases). The CDR3 covers 16 residues. V was shortened by 6 bases and J by 4 bases, with 16 bases between the two germline ends. Germline lookup yields CDR1 MDHEN and CDR2 SYDVKM. CDR3 amino acids: CASSERGSDYNSPLHF. CDR3 in DNA: TGTGCCAGCAGCGAAAGGGGGTCGGATTATAATTCACCCCTCCACTTT.

The rearrangement uses TRBV7-2 and TRBJ1-2, with 12 positions matching TRBD1. Unmatched junction bases numbered 4, after V lost 0 bases and J lost 8 bases. CDR1 SGHTA and CDR2 FQGNSA come from the germline V gene. This CDR3 has 15 amino acids. The CDR3 DNA is TGTGCCAGCAGCTTAGCGGGACAGGGGGCGGAAGGCTACACCTTC. As protein: CASSLAGQGAEGYTF.

The chain couples TRBV7-3 to TRBJ2-1; a possible D gene is TRBD1 (6 bases). Germline lookup yields CDR1 SGHTA and CDR2 FQGTGA. V lost 9 bases and J lost 3, with 21 bases in between. This CDR3 is built from 16 residues. The CDR3 is CASSPTGQRYYNEQFF. The DNA for the CDR3 is TGTGCCAGTTCTCCCACCGGACAGAGATACTACAATGAGCAGTTCTTC.

The chain carries TRBV27 and TRBJ2-1; 9 bases align to TRBD1. Trimming cost V 0 bases and J 5 bases; bases outside gene matches: 5. Germline V gene lookup returns CDR1 MNHEY and CDR2 SMNVEV (reference sequence). CDR3 length equals 16 residues. CDR3 residues: CASSLSRTGVHNEQFF. CDR3 in DNA: TGTGCCAGCAGTTTATCCCGGACAGGGGTCCACAATGAGCAGTTCTTC.

This chain uses TRBV29-1 with TRBJ1-1, with unresolved D. In germline, CDR1 is SQVTM, CDR2 ANQGSEA. The CDR3 runs to 12 residues. Deletions cut 3 bases from V and 1 base from J, with 6 bases between. The CDR3, as DNA: TGCAGCGTTGATTGGGGGAACACTGAAGCTTTCTTT. Its translation: CSVDWGNTEAFF. The entire variable domain, with the rest obtained from reference TRBV29-1 and TRBJ1-1, is as follows: SAVISQKPSRDICQRGTSLTIQCQVDSQVTMMFWYRQQPGQSLTLIATANQGSEATYESGFVIDKFPISRPNLTFSTLTVSNMSPEDSSIYLCSVDWGNTEAFFGQGTRLTVV.

This chain joins TRBV29-1 and TRBJ1-2, with D unclear. This CDR3 spans 11 amino acids. Germline-derived CDR1 and CDR2 are SQVTM and ANQGSEA. V was pared by 5 bases and J by 6 bases, with 10 bases between. CDR3 region: CSVKSADGYTF. As DNA, the CDR3 is TGCAGCGTTAAGTCAGCCGATGGCTACACCTTC.

This clone was recorded only once. V usage is TRBV11-2 and J usage is TRBJ1-5, with D uncertain. Trimming left V 2 bases short and J 0 bases short, with 17 bases between. CDR1 and CDR2 from the germline V gene are SGHAT and FQNNGV. The CDR3 spans 18 residues. CDR3 coding DNA: TGTGCCAGCAGCTTAAAGGTAGAAAGGGTGGTTAGCAATCAGCCCCAGCATTTT. It is translated as CASSLKVERVVSNQPQHF.

This chain links TRBV19 with TRBJ2-3; D remains ambiguous. Germline V gene data show CDR1 as LNHDA and CDR2 as SQIVND (reference sequence). The V gene lost 1 base and the J gene lost 2 bases, with 13 bases spanning the gap. This CDR3 contains 16 residues. The CDR3 region is CASSIGRQRSTDTQYF. The CDR3 coding sequence is TGTGCCAGTAGTATAGGTCGCCAGCGATCCACAGATACGCAGTATTTT.

Note on this clone: Other DNA sequences in the sample encode the same CDR3. V is TRBV7-2 and J is TRBJ2-5; D unresolved. Germline CDR1 SGHTA, CDR2 FQGNSA. V was clipped by 0 bases and J by 4 bases, with 3 bases between them. CDR3 length: 12 residues. This chain's CDR3 is CASSLAGETQYF. CDR3 nucleotides: TGTGCCAGCAGCTTAGCGGGAGAGACCCAGTACTTC. Filled out from reference TRBV7-2 and TRBJ2-5, the complete variable domain reads GAGVSQSPSNKVTEKGKDVELRCDPISGHTALYWYRQSLGQGLEFLIYFQGNSAPDKSGLPSDRFSAERTGGSVSTLTIQRTQQEDSAVYLCASSLAGETQYFGPGTRLLVL.

This clone was seen just once. The chain combines TRBV10-1 with TRBJ2-7; D is unclear. V was cut by 0 bases and J by 6 bases, with 15 bases left in between. The CDR3 is 15 amino acids. Germline V CDR1 and CDR2: WNHNN, SYGVQD (reference sequence). CDR3 nucleotides: TGCGCCAGCAGTGAGTCGTGCCGACTCCGGAGCGAGCAGTACTTC. Translated, it gives CASSESCRLRSEQYF.

The V and J genes are TRBV28 and TRBJ1-1; 9 bases fit TRBD1. CDR1 is MDHEN and CDR2 is SYDVKM in the germline V gene. The CDR3 spans 14 residues. The trim removed 4 bases at V and 5 bases at J, leaving 5 bases unmatched. This CDR3 is CASSSPGTGTEAFF. The CDR3 DNA reads as TGTGCCAGCAGTTCCCCCGGGACAGGGACTGAAGCTTTCTTT.